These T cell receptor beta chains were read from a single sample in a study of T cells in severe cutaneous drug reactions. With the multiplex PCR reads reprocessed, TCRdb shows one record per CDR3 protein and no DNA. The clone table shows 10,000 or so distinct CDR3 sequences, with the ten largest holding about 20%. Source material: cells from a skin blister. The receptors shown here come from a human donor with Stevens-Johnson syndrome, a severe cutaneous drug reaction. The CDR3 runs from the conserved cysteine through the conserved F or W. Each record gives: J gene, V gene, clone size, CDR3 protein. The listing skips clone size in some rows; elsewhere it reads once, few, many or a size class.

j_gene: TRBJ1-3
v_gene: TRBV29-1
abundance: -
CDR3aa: CSVEQGAGNTIYF

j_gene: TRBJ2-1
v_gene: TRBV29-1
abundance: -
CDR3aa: CSVFGISGNEQFF

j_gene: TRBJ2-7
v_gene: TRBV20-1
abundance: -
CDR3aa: CSATGTGSSYEQYF

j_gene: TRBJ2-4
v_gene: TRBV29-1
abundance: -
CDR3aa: CSVVAGDKNIQYF

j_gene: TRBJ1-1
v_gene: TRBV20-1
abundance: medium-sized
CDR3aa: CSGASLGTEAFF

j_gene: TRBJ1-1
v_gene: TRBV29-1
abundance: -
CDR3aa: CSVQTGGGRNTEAFF

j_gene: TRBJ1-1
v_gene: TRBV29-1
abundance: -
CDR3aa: CSVSTGNTEAFF

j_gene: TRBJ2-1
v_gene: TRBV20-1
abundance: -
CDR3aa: CSARARQGGNEQFF

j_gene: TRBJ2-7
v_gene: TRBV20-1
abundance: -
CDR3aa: CSARGSSGDLSYEQYF

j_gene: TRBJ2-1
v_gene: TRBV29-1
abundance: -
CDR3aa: CSADSATYNEQFF

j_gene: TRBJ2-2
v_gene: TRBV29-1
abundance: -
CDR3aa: CSVTNVGGTGELFF

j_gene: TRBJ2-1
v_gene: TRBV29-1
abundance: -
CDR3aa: CSVGGLAGYNEQFF

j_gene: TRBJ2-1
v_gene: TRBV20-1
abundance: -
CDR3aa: CSASRSSGRDEQFF

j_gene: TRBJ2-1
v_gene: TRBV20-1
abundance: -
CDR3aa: CSAPGDPWNNEQFF

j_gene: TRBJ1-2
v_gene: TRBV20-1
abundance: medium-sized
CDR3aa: CSASGGAGGGYTF

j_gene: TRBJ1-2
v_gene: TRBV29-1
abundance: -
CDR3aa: CSVEDAKGYGYTF

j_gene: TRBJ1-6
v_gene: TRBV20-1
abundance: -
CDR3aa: CSARVQGSYNSPLHF

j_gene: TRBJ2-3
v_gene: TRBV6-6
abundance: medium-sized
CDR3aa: CASSYSDGSETDTQYF

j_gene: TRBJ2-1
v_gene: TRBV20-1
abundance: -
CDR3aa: CSAILDSSWWNEQFF

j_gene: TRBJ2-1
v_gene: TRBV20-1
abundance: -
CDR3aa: CSARAHGKSFGEQFF

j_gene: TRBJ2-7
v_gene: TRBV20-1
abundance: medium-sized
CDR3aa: CSASEQGSVYF

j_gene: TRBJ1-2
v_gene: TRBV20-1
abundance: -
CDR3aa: CSARDPFGRQGQNYGYTF

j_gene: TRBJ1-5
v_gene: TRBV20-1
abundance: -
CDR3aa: CSAAYIPGTGYNNQPQHF

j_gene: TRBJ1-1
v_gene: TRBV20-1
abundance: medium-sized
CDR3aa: CSVDRRGEAFF

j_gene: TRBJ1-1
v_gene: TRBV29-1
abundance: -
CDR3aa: CSVEFIDEAFF

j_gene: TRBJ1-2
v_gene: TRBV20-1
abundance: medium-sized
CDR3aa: CSARPGQGAMANGYTF

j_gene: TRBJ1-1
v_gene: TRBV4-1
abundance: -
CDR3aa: CASSQGRAGASTEAFF

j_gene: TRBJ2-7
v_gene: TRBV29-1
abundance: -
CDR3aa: CSVDGASYGEQYF

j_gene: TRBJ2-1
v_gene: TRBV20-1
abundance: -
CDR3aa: CSAGDFSGYEQFF

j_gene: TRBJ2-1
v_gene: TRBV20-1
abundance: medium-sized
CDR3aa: CSAGPEGLAENNEQFF

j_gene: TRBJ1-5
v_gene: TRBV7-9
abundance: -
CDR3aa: CASSSELNQPQHF

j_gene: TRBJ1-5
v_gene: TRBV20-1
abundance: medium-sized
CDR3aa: CSALNVGGSQPQHF

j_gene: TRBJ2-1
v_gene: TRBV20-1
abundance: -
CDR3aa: CSAQGPGYNEQFF

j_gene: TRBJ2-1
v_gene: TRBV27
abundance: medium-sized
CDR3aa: CASTPRASGRVYNEQFF

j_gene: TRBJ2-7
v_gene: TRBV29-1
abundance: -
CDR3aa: CSVEGQGVYEQYF

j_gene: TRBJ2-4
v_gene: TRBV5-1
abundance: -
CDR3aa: CASSLGQINIQYF

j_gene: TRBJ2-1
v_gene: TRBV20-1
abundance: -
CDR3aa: CSAKGTRGLREQFF

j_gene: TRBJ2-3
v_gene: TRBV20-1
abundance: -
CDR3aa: CSARVPLAGGTDTQYF

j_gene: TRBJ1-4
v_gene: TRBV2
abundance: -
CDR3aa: CASSEFDRVNEKLFF

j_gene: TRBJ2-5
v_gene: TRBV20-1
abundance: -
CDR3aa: CSATGQVGETQYF

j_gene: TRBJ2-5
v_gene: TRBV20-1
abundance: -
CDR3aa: CSARDVAAQETQYF

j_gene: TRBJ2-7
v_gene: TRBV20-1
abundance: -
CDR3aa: CSARTGAGTLYEQYF

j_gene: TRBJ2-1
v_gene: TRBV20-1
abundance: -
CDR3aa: CSALAIPLSGDYNEQFF

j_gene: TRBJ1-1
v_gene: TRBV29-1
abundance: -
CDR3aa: CSAIPRGPMNTEAFF

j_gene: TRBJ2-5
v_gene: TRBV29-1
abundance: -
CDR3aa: CSVAQGGETQYF

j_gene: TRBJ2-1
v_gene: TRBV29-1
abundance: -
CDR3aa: CSGRQSSSYNEQFF

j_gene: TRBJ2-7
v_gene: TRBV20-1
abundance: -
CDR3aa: CSARGRAGGPSEQYF

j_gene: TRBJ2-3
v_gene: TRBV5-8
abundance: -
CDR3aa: CASNPTSGGADTQYF

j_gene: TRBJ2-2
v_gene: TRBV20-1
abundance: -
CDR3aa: CSARVGVLGGELFF

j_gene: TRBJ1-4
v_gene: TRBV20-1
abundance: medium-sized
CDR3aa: CSARGAGYEKLFF

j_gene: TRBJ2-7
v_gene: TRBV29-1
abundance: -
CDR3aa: CSVWTGDSYEQYF

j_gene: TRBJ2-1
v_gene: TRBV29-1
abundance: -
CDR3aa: CSAGGLAGVYNEQFF

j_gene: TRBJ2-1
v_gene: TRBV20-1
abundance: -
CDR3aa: CSATRPSGLQRENNEQFF

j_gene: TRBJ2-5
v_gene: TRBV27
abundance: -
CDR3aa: CASSTYRGLGSAETQYF

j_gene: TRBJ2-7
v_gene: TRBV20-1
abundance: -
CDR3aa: CSAIDPGTSGRRYEQYF